These 10 T cell receptor beta chains came from one sample sequenced in a study of blood T cell repertoires in COVID-19. Some clones are missing from TCRdb's copy, which holds only in-frame ones; the method was immunoSEQ multiplex PCR. The repertoire holds around 700,000 clones, with about 90% as singletons. The sequenced sample was peripheral blood. These TCRs come from a woman younger than 30 with acute or convalescent COVID-19.

The chain employs TRBV4-3 and TRBJ1-3; 9 bases align to TRBD1. After removal of 3 bases from V and 2 bases from J, the junction contained 2 bases not matched to a gene. CDR3 size: 15 residues. Looked up from germline, CDR1 is LGHNA and CDR2 is YSLEER. The CDR3 protein is CASSHTGGTGNTIYF. CDR3 DNA sequence: TGCGCCAGCAGCCATACAGGGGGCACTGGAAACACCATATATTTT.

V usage is TRBV5-1 and J usage is TRBJ1-1; 9 bases match TRBD1. The V segment lost 4 bases and the J segment 3 bases; nucleotides outside the gene matches: 28. Germline-derived CDR1 and CDR2 are SGHRS and YFSETQ. The CDR3 runs 22 residues. This CDR3 is CASSPSPGTGITVGKRDTEAFF. CDR3 DNA sequence: TGCGCCAGCAGCCCCTCACCCGGGACAGGGATTACCGTGGGGAAAAGGGACACTGAAGCTTTCTTT.

The rearrangement joins TRBV30 to TRBJ1-1; D is undetermined. The CDR3 contains 13 residues. Germline values: CDR1 GTSNPN, CDR2 SVGIG (reference sequence). Trimming removed 0 bases from V and 1 base from J, with 6 bases in between. The CDR3 protein is CAWSVRRNTEAFF. The DNA for the CDR3 is TGTGCCTGGAGTGTACGTAGGAACACTGAAGCTTTCTTT.

This clone was counted between two and nine times. The chain employs TRBV27 and TRBJ2-7, with 8 bases matching TRBD1. After removal of 5 bases from V and 1 base from J, the junction contained 4 bases not matched to a gene. CDR3 length: 14 residues. Germline CDR1 is MNHEY and CDR2 is SMNVEV (reference sequence). The CDR3 DNA follows: TGTGCCAGCAGTGACAGGGGAACTTCCTACGAGCAGTACTTC. Translating gives CASSDRGTSYEQYF.

The V and J genes are TRBV11-2 and TRBJ1-1; 9 bases line up with TRBD1. In germline, CDR1 is SGHAT, CDR2 FQNNGV. With V trimmed by 9 bases and J by 0 bases, 2 bases remained unmatched. The CDR3 extends over 13 amino acids. The chain's CDR3 is CASGTGMNTEAFF. Written as DNA, the CDR3 is TGTGCCAGTGGGACAGGGATGAACACTGAAGCTTTCTTT.

The chain links TRBV19 to TRBJ1-5; D unclear. Germline V gives CDR1 LNHDA, CDR2 SQIVND (reference sequence). Deletions cut 9 bases from V and 0 bases from J, with 24 bases between. CDR3 length: 18 amino acids. This chain's CDR3 is CASHPGRSHLYSNQPQHF. The CDR3 region has the DNA TGTGCCAGCCACCCAGGCAGATCTCACCTTTATAGCAATCAGCCCCAGCATTTT.

About this clone: Within the sample, other DNA sequences also encode this same CDR3. V and J are TRBV5-6 and TRBJ2-7; D is perhaps TRBD1 (5 bases). The CDR3 has 13 residues. Germline loops: CDR1 SGHDT, CDR2 YYEEEE. V gave up 5 bases and J gave up 3 bases, with 12 bases separating them. This chain's CDR3 is CASSPGRGYEQYF. The CDR3 DNA follows: TGTGCCAGCAGTCCGGGTAGGGGCTACGAGCAGTACTTC.

The chain joins TRBV20-1 to TRBJ1-2; D is ambiguous. The CDR3 loop spans 11 amino acids. Germline-derived CDR1 and CDR2 are DFQATT and SNEGSKA (reference sequence). V gave up 3 bases and J gave up 4 bases, with 6 bases separating them. CDR3 in DNA: TGCAGTGCTAGTAGAGCCTATGGCTACACCTTC. Its protein product is CSASRAYGYTF.

CDR3 region: CASSSRQGFNSPLHF. CDR3 in DNA: TGTGCCAGCAGCTCCCGACAGGGTTTTAATTCACCCCTCCACTTT. The chain employs TRBV5-6 and TRBJ1-6, with 7 bases that match TRBD1. The CDR3 has 15 residues. The V gene's germline CDR1 is SGHDT and CDR2 YYEEEE. V was clipped by 3 bases and J by 6 bases; unmatched bases: 6.

The chain links TRBV10-3 to TRBJ2-2; 10 bases agree with TRBD2. The junction had 9 bases not matched to a gene; V was cut back by 0 bases and J by 8 bases. The CDR3 spans 17 residues. Looked up from germline, CDR1 is ENHRY and CDR2 is SYGVKD. CDR3 loop: CAISESSSGGAFGELFF. CDR3 sequence (DNA): TGTGCCATCAGTGAGTCGTCGAGCGGGGGGGCTTTTGGGGAGCTGTTTTTT.